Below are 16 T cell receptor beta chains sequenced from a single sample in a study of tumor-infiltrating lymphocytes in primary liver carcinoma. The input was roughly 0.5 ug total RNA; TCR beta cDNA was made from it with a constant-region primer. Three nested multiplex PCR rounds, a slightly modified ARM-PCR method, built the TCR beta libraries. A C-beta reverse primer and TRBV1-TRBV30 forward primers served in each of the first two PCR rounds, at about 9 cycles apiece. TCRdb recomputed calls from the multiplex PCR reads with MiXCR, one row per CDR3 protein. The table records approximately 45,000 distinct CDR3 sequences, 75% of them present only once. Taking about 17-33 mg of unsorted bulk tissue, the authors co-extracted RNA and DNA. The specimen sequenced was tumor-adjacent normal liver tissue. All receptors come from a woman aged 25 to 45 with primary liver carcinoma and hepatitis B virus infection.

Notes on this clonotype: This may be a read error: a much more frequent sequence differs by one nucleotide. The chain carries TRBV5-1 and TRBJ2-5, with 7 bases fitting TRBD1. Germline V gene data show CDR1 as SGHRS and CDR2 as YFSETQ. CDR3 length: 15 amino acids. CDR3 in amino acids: CTSSLWGRGKETQYF. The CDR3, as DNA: TGCACCAGCAGCTTGTGGGGCAGGGGGAAAGAGACCCAGTACTTC.

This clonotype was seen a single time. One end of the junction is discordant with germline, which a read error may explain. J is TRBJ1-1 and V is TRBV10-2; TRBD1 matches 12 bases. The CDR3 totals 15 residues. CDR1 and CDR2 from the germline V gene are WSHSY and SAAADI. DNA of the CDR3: TGCGCCAGCCCTTGGGAGGGACAGGGGGCGACTGAAGTTCTCTTT. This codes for CASPWEGQGATEVLF.

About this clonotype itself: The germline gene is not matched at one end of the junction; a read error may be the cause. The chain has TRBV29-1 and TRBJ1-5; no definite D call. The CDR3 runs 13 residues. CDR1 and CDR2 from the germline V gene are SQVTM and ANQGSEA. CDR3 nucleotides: TGCGGCGTTGGGGAAGGTGATAACCAGCCCCAGCATTTT. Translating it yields CGVGEGDNQPQHF.

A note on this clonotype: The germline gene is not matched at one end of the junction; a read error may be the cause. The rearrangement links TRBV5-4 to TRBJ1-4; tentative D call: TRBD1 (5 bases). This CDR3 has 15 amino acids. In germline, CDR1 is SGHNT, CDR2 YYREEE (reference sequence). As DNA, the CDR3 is TGTGTCAGCATCGCCAACCGGGGCCTTAGTGAAAAACTGTTTTTT. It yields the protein CVSIANRGLSEKLFF. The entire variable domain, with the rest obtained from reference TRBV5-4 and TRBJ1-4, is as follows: ETGVTQSPTHLIKTRGQQVTLRCSSQSGHNTVSWYQQALGQGPQFIFQYYREEENGRGNFPPRFSGLQFPNYSSELNVNALELDDSALYLCVSIANRGLSEKLFFGSGTQLSVL.

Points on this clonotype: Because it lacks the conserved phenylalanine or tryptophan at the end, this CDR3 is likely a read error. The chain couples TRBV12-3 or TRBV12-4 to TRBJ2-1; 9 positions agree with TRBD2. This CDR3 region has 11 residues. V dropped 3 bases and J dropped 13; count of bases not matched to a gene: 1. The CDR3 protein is CASSFGTSQFL. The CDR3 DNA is TGTGCCAGCAGTTTCGGGACTAGCCAGTTCCTC.

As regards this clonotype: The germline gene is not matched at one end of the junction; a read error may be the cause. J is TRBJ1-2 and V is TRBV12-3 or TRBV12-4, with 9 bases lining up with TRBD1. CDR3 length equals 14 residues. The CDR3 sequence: CANSMRQGGGGYTF. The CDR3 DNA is TGTGCCAACAGTATGCGACAGGGGGGAGGTGGCTACACCTTC.

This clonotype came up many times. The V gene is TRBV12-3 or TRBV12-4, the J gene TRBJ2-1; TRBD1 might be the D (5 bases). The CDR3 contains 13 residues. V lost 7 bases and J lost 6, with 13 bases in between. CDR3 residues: CASITLGANEQFF. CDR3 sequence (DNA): TGTGCCAGCATCACTCTTGGGGCCAATGAGCAGTTCTTC.

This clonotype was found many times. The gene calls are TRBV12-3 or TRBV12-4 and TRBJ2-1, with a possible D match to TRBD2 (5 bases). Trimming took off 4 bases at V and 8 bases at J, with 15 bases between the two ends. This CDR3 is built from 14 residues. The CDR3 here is CASSSRLFFYEQFF. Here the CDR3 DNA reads TGTGCCAGCAGTTCCCGACTATTCTTTTATGAGCAGTTCTTC.

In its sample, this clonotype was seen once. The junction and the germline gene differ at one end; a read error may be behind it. CDR3 sequence reads: CASSFRVRAKDEQYF. CDR3 sequence (DNA): TGTGCCAGCAGTTTTAGGGTCCGAGCTAAGGACGAGCAGTATTTC. V and J are TRBV6-5 and TRBJ2-7; D call uncertain. Germline CDR1 MNHEY, CDR2 SVGAGI. This CDR3 is built from 15 residues.

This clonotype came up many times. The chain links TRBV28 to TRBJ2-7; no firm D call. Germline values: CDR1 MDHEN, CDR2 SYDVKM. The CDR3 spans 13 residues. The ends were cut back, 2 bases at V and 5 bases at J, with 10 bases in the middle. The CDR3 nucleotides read TGTGCCAGCAGTTTACTAAGGACGAACGAGCAGTACTTC. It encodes CASSLLRTNEQYF.

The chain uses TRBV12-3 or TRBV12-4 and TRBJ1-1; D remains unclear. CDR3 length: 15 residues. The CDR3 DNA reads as TGTACCATCAGTTTTTCCAGCACCGTGAACACTGAAGCTTTCTTT. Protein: CTISFSSTVNTEAFF.

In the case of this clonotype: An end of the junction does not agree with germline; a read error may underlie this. The CDR3 here is CASTMRTGGAKEAQYF. CDR3 DNA sequence: TGTGCCAGCACCATGAGAACAGGGGGCGCGAAAGAGGCCCAGTACTTC. The chain links TRBV11-2 to TRBJ2-5; TRBD1 matches 9 bases. There are 16 residues in the CDR3. CDR1 is SGHAT, CDR2 FQNNGV, per germline.

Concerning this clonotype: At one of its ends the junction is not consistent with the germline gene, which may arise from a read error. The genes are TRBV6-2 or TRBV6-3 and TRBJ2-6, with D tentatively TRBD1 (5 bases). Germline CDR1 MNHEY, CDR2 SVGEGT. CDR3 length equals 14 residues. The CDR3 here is CASSRVSGANVVAF. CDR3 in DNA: TGTGCCAGCAGCAGGGTTTCTGGGGCCAACGTCGTGGCTTTC.

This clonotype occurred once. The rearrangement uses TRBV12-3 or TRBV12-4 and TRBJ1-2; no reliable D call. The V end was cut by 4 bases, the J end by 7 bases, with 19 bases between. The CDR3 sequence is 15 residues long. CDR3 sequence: CASSSRSEDSRGYTF. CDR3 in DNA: TGTGCCAGCAGTTCCCGGTCGGAAGACTCTCGTGGCTACACCTTC.

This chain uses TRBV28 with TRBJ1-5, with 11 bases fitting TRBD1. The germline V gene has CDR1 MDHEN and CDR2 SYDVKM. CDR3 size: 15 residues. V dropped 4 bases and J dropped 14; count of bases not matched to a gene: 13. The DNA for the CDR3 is TGTGCCAGCAGTTCGCGGGGACAGGGGGAGCCAACCAAGCATTTT. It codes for CASSSRGQGEPTKHF.

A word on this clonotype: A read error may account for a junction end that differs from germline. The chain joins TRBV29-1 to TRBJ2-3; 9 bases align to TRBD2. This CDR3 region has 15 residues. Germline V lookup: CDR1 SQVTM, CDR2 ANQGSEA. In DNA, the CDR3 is TGCACCTCATACGGGGTGACTAGCGGCACAGATACGCGGTATTTT. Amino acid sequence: CTSYGVTSGTDTRYF.